These T cell receptor beta chains were read from a single sample in a study of T cell repertoires in cytomegalovirus infection. Antigens for these TCRs are unknown. MiXCR, run by TCRdb on the reads, gives a single entry per CDR3 protein. This table holds approximately 71,000 distinct CDR3 sequences, 20% to 25% found once. The sample in question was CD8+ T cells from cultured PBMCs, obtained from culture after CMV antigen stimulation. These receptors originate from a human donor in good health (CMV status not recorded). Some clones in this sample may be carry-over from other donors' samples. Each CDR3 is given with its conserved first and last residue. The D gene is left open where the match is weak. Clone size is given for some rows only: seen once, a few or many times, or a class if the clone is expanded.

size,J,V,D,DNA,CDR3
medium-sized,TRBJ2-7,TRBV27,.,TGTGCCAGCAGTTTATTCCCAGGGTTTTACGAGCAGTACTTC,CASSLFPGFYEQYF
many,TRBJ2-7,TRBV5-8,TRBD1,TGTGCCAGCAGCTTACGACAGGGGGTTGCCTCCCGCGAGCAGTACTTC,CASSLRQGVASREQYF
few,TRBJ1-5,TRBV27,.,TGTGCCAGCAGTTTACGAGGGATTAATCAGCCCCAGCATTTT,CASSLRGINQPQHF
few,TRBJ1-6,TRBV10-2,.,TGCGCCAGCAGTGAGTTCGGCCGTAACTCACCCCTCCACTTT,CASSEFGRNSPLHF
large,TRBJ1-2,TRBV28,TRBD1,TGTGCCAGCAGTTTCCCCCAGGGGGCTGATGGCTACACCTTC,CASSFPQGADGYTF
few,TRBJ2-3,TRBV12-3/TRBV12-4,TRBD2,TGTGCCAGCAGTCCCTGGACTAGCGGAAGCACAGATACGCAGTATTTT,CASSPWTSGSTDTQYF
.,TRBJ1-5,TRBV27,TRBD1,TGTGCCAGCAGTCCGCGGGGAGGGGGCCATCAGCCCCAGCATTTT,CASSPRGGGHQPQHF
few,TRBJ1-5,TRBV11-2,.,TGTGCCAGCAGCTTGGGAACAGGGCTGGGCAATCAGCCCCAGCATTTT,CASSLGTGLGNQPQHF
few,TRBJ1-1,TRBV4-1,.,TGCGCCAGCAGCCAAGACACGGGCTGGAACACTGAAGCTTTCTTT,CASSQDTGWNTEAFF
.,TRBJ1-1,TRBV7-8,TRBD1,TGTGCCAGCAGCTTAGCCAGGGGGTCTGAAGCTTTCTTT,CASSLARGSEAFF
few,TRBJ2-5,TRBV7-9,.,TGTGCCAGCAGCTCGGATCGGGGGCCTCATTTGAAGACCCAGTACTTC,CASSSDRGPHLKTQYF
few,TRBJ2-5,TRBV6-1,.,TGTGCCAGCAGTTATAGAAGGGACCAAGAGACCCAGTACTTC,CASSYRRDQETQYF
.,TRBJ2-6,TRBV4-3,.,TGCGCCAGCAGCCAAGAGGCAGGGACTGGGGCCAACGTCCTGACTTTC,CASSQEAGTGANVLTF
.,TRBJ2-2,TRBV7-9,.,TGTGCCAGCACGTCACAGGAAAACACCGGGGAGCTGTTTTTT,CASTSQENTGELFF
.,TRBJ2-3,TRBV7-6,.,TGTGCCAGCAGGGCCCAGGGGCCACCAGATACGCAGTATTTT,CASRAQGPPDTQYF
.,TRBJ2-4,TRBV12-3/TRBV12-4,TRBD2,TGTGCCATCCGAGCGGGGAGGGAGAACATTCAGTACTTC,CAIRAGRENIQYF
.,TRBJ1-5,TRBV7-2,.,TGTGCCAGCAGCATCTATACGAGTCCATCCGGGACATATAGCAATCAGCCCCAGCATTTT,CASSIYTSPSGTYSNQPQHF
.,TRBJ1-1,TRBV4-1,.,TGCGCCAGCAGCCAAACCACAATGAACACTGAAGCTTTCTTT,CASSQTTMNTEAFF
.,TRBJ2-7,TRBV6-2/TRBV6-3,.,TGTGCCAGTTCTGCAGGGAAAGCCTACGAGCAGTACTTC,CASSAGKAYEQYF
few,TRBJ2-7,TRBV19,.,TGTGCCAGTAGTATCCGGCGGGGAACCTACGAGCAGTACTTC,CASSIRRGTYEQYF
.,TRBJ1-1,TRBV7-2,.,TGTGCCAGCAGCCCATTAGGGGGGTTGCGCGACACTGAAGCTTTCTTT,CASSPLGGLRDTEAFF
.,TRBJ2-7,TRBV7-2,.,TGTGCCAGCAGCTTAGAAGGGACCGGGAGAGAGCAGTACTTC,CASSLEGTGREQYF
few,TRBJ1-4,TRBV6-1,TRBD1,TGTGCCAGCAGTGAAGGGGTCGGGACAGGGTTTGAAAAACTGTTTTTT,CASSEGVGTGFEKLFF
.,TRBJ2-5,TRBV7-9,TRBD1,TGTGCCAGCATCGGACAGGGTAGGAGACAGGGGCAGCCAGTCGGTCAAGAGACCCAGTACTTC,CASIGQGRRQGQPVGQETQYF
.,TRBJ1-1,TRBV6-2/TRBV6-3,.,TGTGCCAGCAGTTTCGGTTCAGGTTTGAACACTGAAGCTTTCTTT,CASSFGSGLNTEAFF
.,TRBJ2-6,TRBV12-3/TRBV12-4,.,TGTGCCAGCAGTTTTGGGGGGGCTGGGGCCAACGGCCTGACTTTC,CASSFGGAGANGLTF
.,TRBJ2-1,TRBV5-1,.,TGCGCCAGCAGCTCCCAGCGGTTCTCCTACAATGAGCAGTTCTTC,CASSSQRFSYNEQFF
.,TRBJ2-1,TRBV5-6,.,TGTGCCAGCAGCTTGGCACAGGGGACTTGGCAGTTCTTC,CASSLAQGTWQFF
few,TRBJ2-1,TRBV7-8,TRBD2,TGTGCCAGCAGCTATAGCGGGGGGTCCTTATACAATGAGCAGTTCTTC,CASSYSGGSLYNEQFF
.,TRBJ2-1,TRBV7-2,TRBD2,TGTGCCAGCAGCTCCTGGCGGGGGGGGAGCTCCTACAATGAGCAGTTCTTC,CASSSWRGGSSYNEQFF
.,TRBJ1-1,TRBV6-6,.,TGTGCCAGCAGTTCCTCCGGGACCGAAAACATGAACACTGAAGCTTTCTTT,CASSSSGTENMNTEAFF
.,TRBJ2-3,TRBV6-6,TRBD2,TGTGCCAGCAGTTACTCGCGGGAGGGTACGCAGTATTTT,CASSYSREGTQYF
.,TRBJ2-3,TRBV27,.,TGTGCCAGCTCTCGGTCATCCGATACGCAGTATTTT,CASSRSSDTQYF
.,TRBJ1-1,TRBV28,TRBD1,TGTGCCAGCACCCGAACAGGGGTGGGCACTGAAGCTTTCTTT,CASTRTGVGTEAFF
few,TRBJ1-2,TRBV4-2,.,TGTGCCAGCAGCCATGAAGACGGCGGCGGCTACACCTTC,CASSHEDGGGYTF
.,TRBJ1-1,TRBV4-3,.,TGCGCCAGCAGCCAAGTCGGGCCGGATGGCGCTTTCTTT,CASSQVGPDGAFF
few,TRBJ2-1,TRBV10-3,.,TGTGCCATCAGTGCAGGGGTGGAATACAATGAGCAGTTCTTC,CAISAGVEYNEQFF